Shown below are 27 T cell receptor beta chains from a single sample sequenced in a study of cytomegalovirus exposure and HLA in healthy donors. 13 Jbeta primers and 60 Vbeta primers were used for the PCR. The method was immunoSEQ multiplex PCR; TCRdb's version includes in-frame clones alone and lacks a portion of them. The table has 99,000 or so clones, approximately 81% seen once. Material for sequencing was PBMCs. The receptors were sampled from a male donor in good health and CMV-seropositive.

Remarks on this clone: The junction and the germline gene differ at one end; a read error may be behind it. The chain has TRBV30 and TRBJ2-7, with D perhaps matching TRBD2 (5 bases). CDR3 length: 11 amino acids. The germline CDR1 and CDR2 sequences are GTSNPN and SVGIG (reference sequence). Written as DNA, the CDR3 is TGTGCCTGGAGTGACCGAGCCGGGGAAAACTTC. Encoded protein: CAWSDRAGENF.

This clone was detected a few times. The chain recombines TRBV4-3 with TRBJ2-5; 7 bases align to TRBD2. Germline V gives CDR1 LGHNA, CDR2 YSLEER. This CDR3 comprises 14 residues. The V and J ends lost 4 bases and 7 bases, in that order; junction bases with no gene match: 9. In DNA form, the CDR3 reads TGCGCCAGCAGCCTCGCAGCTGGGGAGGGGACCCAGTACTTC. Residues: CASSLAAGEGTQYF.

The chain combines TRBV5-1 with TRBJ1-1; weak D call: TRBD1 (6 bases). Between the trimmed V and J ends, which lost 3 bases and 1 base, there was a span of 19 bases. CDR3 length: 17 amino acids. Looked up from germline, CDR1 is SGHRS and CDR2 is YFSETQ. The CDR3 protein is CASSSLLGGIGNTEAFF. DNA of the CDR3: TGCGCCAGCAGCTCCCTTTTAGGGGGAATAGGGAACACTGAAGCTTTCTTT.

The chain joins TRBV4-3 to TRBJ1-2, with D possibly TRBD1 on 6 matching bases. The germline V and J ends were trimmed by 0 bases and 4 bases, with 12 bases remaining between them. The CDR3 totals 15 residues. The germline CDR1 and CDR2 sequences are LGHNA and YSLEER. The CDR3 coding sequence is TGCGCCAGCAGCCAAGAAACCAACAGGGCCTATGGCTACACCTTC. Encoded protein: CASSQETNRAYGYTF.

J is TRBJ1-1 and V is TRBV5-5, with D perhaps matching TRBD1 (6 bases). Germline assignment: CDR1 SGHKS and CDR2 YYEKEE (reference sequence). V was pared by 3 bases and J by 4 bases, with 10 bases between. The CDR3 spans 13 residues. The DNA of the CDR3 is TGTGCCAGCAGCTCTACAGGGATCACTGAAGCTTTCTTT. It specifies CASSSTGITEAFF.

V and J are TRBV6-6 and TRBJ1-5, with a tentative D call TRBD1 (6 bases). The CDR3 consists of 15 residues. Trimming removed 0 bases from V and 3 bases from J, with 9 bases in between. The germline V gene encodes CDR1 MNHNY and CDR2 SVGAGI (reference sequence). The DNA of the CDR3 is TGTGCCAGCAGTTACTCGGACAGTCTCAATCAGCCCCAGCATTTT. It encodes CASSYSDSLNQPQHF.

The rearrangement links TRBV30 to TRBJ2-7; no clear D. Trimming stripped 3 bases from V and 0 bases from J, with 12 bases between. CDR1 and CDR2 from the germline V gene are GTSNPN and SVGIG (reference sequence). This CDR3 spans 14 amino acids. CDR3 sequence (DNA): TGTGCCTGGAGCCTCCGGGTTACCTCCTACGAGCAGTACTTC. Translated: CAWSLRVTSYEQYF.

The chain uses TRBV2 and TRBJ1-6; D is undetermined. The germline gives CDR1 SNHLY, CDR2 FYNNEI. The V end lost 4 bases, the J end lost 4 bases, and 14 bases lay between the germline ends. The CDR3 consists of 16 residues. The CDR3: CASSVERVVYNSPLHF. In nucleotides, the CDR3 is TGTGCCAGCAGTGTAGAGAGGGTGGTGTATAATTCACCCCTCCACTTT.

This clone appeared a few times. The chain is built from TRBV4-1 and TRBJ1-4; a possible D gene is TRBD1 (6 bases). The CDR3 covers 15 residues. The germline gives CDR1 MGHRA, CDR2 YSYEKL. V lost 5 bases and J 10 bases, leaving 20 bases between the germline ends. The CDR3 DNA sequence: TGCGCCAGCAGCTCCCAGACGGGGGGCGCGGGAAAACTGTTTTTT. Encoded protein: CASSSQTGGAGKLFF.

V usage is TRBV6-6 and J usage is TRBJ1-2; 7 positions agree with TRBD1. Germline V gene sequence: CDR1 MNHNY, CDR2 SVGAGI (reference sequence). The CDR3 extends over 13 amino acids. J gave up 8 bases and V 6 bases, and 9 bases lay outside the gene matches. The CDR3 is CASRGAGGGGYTF. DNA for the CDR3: TGTGCCAGCAGGGGAGCAGGAGGGGGCGGCTACACCTTC.

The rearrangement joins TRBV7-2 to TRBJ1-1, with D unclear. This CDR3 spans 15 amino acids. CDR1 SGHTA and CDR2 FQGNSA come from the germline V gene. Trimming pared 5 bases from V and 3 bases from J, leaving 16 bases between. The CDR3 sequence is CASSQLGRADTEAFF. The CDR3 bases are TGTGCCAGCAGCCAGCTAGGGCGGGCGGACACTGAAGCTTTCTTT.

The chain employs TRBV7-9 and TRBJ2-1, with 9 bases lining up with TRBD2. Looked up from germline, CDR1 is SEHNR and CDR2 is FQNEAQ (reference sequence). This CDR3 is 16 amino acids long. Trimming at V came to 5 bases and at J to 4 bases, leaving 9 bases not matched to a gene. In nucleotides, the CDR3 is TGTGCCAGCAGCGATCAGACTAGCGGAATTTACAATGAGCAGTTCTTC. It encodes CASSDQTSGIYNEQFF. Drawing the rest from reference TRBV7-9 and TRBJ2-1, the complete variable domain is DTGVSQNPRHKITKRGQNVTFRCDPISEHNRLYWYRQTLGQGPEFLTYFQNEAQLEKSRLLSDRFSAERPKGSFSTLEIQRTEQGDSAMYLCASSDQTSGIYNEQFFGPGTRLTVL.

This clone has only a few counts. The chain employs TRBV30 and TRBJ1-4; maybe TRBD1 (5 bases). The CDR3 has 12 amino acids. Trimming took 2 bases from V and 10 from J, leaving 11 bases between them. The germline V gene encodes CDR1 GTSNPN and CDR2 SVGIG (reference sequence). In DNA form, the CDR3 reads TGTGCCTGGAGTAAAGGAGGGACAAAACTGTTTTTT. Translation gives CAWSKGGTKLFF.

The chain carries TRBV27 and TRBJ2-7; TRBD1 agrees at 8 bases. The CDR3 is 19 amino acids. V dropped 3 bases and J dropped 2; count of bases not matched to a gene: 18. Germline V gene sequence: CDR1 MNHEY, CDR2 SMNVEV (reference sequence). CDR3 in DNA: TGTGCCAGCAGTTTGAAGGGGGGCCTTACGGACAGGGCGGCCTACGAGCAGTACTTC. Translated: CASSLKGGLTDRAAYEQYF.

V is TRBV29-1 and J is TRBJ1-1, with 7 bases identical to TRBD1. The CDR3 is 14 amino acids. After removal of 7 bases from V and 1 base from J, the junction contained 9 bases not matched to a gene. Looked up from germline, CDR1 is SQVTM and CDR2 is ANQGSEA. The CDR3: CSARRGQPNTEAFF. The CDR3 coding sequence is TGCAGCGCCCGCCGGGGACAGCCGAACACTGAAGCTTTCTTT.

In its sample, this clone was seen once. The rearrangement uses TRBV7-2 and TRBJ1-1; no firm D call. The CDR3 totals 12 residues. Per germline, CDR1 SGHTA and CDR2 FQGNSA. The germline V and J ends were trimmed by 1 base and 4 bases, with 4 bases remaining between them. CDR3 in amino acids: CASSLELTEAFF. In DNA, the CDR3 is TGTGCCAGCAGCTTAGAGCTCACTGAAGCTTTCTTT.

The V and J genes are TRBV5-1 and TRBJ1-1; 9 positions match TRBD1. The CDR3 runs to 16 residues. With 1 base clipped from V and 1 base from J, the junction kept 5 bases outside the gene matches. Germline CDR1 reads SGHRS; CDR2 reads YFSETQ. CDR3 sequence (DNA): TGCGCCAGCAGCTTGTACACAGGGGGCGAGAACACTGAAGCTTTCTTT. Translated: CASSLYTGGENTEAFF.

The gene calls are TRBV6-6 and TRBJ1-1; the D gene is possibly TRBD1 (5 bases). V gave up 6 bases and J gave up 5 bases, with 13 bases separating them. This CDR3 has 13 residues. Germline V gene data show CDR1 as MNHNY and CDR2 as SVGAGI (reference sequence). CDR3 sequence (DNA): TGTGCCAGCAGAACTCAGGGTAGGACTGAAGCTTTCTTT. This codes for CASRTQGRTEAFF.

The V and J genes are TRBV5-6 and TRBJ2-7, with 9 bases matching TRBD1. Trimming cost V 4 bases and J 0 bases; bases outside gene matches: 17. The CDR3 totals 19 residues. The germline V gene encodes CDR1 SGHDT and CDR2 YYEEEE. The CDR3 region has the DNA TGTGCCAGCAGCCTGGGGTTGGACAGGGGACATCAGAGCTCCTACGAGCAGTACTTC. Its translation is CASSLGLDRGHQSSYEQYF. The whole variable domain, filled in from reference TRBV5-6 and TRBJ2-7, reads DAGVTQSPTHLIKTRGQQVTLRCSPKSGHDTVSWYQQALGQGPQFIFQYYEEEERQRGNFPDRFSGHQFPNYSSELNVNALLLGDSALYLCASSLGLDRGHQSSYEQYFGPGTRLTVT.

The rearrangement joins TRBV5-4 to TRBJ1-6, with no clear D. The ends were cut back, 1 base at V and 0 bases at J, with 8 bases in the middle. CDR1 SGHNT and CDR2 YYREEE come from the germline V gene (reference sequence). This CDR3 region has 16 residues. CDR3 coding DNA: TGTGCCAGCAGCTTGAGTGCTAGCTCCTATAATTCACCCCTCCACTTT. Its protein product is CASSLSASSYNSPLHF.

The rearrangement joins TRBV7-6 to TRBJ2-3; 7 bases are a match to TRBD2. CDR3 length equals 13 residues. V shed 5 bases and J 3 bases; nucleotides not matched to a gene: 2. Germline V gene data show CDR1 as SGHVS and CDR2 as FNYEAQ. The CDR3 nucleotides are TGTGCCAGCAGCGGGACTAAAACAGATACGCAGTATTTT. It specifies CASSGTKTDTQYF. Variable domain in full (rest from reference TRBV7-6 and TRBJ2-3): GAGVSQSPRYKVTKRGQDVALRCDPISGHVSLYWYRQALGQGPEFLTYFNYEAQQDKSGLPNDRFSAERPEGSISTLTIQRTEQRDSAMYRCASSGTKTDTQYFGPGTRLTVL.

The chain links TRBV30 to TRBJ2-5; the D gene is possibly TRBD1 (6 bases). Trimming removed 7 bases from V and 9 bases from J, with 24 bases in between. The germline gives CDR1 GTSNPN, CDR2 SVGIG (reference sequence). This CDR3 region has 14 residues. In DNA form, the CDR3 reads TGTGCCTATAGTGTAGTGGTGGGGGCAAGTGCCCAGTACTTC. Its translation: CAYSVVVGASAQYF.

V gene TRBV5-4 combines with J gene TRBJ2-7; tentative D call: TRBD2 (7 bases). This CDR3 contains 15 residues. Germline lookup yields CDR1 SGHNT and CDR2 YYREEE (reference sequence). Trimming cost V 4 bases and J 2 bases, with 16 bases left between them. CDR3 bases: TGTGCCAGCAGCCCCGGGGGGACACAGCCCTACGAGCAGTACTTC. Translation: CASSPGGTQPYEQYF.

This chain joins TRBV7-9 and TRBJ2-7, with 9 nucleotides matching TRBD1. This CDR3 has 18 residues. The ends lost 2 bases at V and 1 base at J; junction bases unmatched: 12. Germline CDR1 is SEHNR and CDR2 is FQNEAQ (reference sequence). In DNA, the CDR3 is TGTGCCAGCAGCTTATACCCTCCCCGGACAGGGGCTTCCTACGAGCAGTACTTC. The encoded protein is CASSLYPPRTGASYEQYF.

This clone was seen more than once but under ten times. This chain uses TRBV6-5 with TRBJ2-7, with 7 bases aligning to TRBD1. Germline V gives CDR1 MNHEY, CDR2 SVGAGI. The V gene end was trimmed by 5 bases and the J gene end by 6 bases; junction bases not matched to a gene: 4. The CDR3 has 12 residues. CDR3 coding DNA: TGTGCCAGCAGTCGACGGGACAGCGAGCAGTACTTC. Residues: CASSRRDSEQYF.

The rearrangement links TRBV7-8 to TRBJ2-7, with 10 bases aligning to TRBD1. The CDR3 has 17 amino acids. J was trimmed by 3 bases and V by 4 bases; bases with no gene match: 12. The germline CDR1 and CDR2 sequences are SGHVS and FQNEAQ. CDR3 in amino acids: CASSSRDLGTGVYEQYF. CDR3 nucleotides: TGTGCCAGCAGCTCCCGAGACCTCGGGACAGGGGTCTACGAGCAGTACTTC.

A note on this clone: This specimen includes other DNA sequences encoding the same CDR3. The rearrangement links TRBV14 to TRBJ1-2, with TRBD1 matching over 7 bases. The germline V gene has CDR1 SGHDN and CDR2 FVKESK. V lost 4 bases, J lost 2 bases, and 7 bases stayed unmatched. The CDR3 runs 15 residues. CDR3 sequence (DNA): TGTGCCAGCAGCCTGAGACAGGGTTGGAACTATGGCTACACCTTC. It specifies CASSLRQGWNYGYTF. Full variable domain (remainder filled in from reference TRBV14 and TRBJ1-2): EAGVTQFPSHSVIEKGQTVTLRCDPISGHDNLYWYRRVMGKEIKFLLHFVKESKQDESGMPNNRFLAERTGGTYSTLKVQPAELEDSGVYFCASSLRQGWNYGYTFGSGTRLTVV.